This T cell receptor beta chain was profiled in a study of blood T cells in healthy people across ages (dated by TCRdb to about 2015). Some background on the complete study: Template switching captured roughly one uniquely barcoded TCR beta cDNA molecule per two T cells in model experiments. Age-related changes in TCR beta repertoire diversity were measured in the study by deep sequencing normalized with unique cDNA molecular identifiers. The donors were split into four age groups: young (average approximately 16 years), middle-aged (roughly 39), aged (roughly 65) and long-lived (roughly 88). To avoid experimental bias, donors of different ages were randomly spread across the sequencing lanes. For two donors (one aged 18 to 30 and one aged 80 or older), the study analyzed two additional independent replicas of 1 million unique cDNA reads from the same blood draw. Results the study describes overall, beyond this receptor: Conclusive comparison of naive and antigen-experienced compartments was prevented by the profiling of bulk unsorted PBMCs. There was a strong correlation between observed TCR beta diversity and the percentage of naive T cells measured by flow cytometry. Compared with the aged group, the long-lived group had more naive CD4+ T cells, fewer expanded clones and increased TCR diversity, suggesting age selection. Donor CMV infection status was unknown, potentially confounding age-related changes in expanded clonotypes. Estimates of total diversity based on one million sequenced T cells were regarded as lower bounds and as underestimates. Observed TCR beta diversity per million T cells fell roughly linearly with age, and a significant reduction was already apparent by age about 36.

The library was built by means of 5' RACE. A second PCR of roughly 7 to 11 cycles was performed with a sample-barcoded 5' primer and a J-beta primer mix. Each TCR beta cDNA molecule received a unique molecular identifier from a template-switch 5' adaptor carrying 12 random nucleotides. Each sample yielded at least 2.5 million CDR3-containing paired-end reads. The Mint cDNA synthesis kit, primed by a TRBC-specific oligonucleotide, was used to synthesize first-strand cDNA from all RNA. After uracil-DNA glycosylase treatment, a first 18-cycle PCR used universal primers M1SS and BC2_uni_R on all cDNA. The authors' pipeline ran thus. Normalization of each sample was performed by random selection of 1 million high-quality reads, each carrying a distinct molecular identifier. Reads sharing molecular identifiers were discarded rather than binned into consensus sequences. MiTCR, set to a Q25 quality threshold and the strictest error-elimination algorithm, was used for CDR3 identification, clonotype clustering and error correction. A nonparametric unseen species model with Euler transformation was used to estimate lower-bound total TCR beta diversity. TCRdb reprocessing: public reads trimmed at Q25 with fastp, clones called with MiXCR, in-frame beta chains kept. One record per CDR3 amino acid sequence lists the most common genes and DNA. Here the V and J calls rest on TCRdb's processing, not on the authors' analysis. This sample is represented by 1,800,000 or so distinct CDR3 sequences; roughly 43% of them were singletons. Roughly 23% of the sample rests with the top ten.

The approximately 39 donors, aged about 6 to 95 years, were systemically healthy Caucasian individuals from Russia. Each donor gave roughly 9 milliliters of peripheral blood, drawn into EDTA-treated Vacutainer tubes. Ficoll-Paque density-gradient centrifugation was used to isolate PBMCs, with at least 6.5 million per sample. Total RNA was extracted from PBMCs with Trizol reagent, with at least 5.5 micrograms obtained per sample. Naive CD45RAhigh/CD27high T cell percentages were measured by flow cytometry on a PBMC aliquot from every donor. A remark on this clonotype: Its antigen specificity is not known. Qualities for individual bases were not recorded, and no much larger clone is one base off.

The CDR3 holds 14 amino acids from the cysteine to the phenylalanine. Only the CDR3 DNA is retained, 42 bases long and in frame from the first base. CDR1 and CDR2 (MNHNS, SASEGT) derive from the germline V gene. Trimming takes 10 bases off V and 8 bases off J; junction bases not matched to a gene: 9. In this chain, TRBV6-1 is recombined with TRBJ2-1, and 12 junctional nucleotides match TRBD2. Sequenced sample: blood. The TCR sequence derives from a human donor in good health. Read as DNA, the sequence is TGTGCCACCGGGGCGACTAGCGGGAGCTATGAGCAGTTCTTC. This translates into CATGATSGSYEQFF.